The clone carrying this T cell receptor (beta chain) has more than one count but fewer than ten. The data were taken from a study of blood T cell repertoires in COVID-19. Study in general: In each case, the material was cDNA or gDNA derived from T cells, B-cell-depleted T cells, or PBMCs.

The age range of participants was about 18 to 89 years, with residence in approximately 25 US areas. Participants' reported clinical history set cohort assignment. Shortly before study entry, within 2 weeks, exposed participants had met a COVID-19 case. Trimming pared 0 bases from V and 8 bases from J, leaving 14 bases between. The CDR3 loop spans 14 amino acids. Germline V gene lookup returns CDR1 SGHNT and CDR2 YYREEE (reference sequence). The assay was immunoSEQ multiplex PCR, and TCRdb's table has in-frame clones only and misses some. The sample holds about 140,000 clones, around 80% seen once. The origin of this receptor is a woman between 18 and 29 years old who had been exposed to COVID-19. The specimen sequenced was PBMCs or T cells enriched from blood (not recorded which). The rearrangement uses TRBV5-4 and TRBJ1-2; D call uncertain. CDR3 nucleotides: TGTGCCAGCAGCTTGGCCTGGAGGCAGAACGGCTACACCTTC. Amino acids: CASSLAWRQNGYTF.